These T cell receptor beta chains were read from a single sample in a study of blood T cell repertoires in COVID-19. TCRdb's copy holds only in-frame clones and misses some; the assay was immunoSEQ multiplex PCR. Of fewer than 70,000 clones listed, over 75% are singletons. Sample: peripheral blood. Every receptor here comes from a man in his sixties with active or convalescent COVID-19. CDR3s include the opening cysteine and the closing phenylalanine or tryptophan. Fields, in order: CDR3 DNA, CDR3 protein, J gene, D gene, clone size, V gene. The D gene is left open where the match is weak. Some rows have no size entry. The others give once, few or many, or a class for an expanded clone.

TGTGCCAGCAGCCGGGGAGCTACCTATGGCTACACCTTC	CASSRGATYGYTF	TRBJ1-2	.	.	TRBV3-1/TRBV3-2
TGTGCCAGCAGTTTGCGGCGGCCCCTGGAGCAGTACTTC	CASSLRRPLEQYF	TRBJ2-7	.	.	TRBV28
TGCGCCAGCAGCCAAGAGCTCAGGGCCTCCTACGAGCAGTACTTC	CASSQELRASYEQYF	TRBJ2-7	.	.	TRBV4-3
TGTGCCAGCAGTTTCCGGGACAGGGGTTCACCCCTCCACTTT	CASSFRDRGSPLHF	TRBJ1-6	TRBD1	.	TRBV5-6
TGTGCCAGCAGGAGGGCAGGGGGGAATGAAAAACTGTTTTTT	CASRRAGGNEKLFF	TRBJ1-4	TRBD1	.	TRBV2
TGTGCCAGCAGTGAGACAGGGAAGGAAAAACTGTTTTTT	CASSETGKEKLFF	TRBJ1-4	TRBD1	.	TRBV25-1
TGTGCCAGCACTAACGGGGGTATCTATGGCTACACCTTC	CASTNGGIYGYTF	TRBJ1-2	.	.	TRBV6-5
TGTGCCAGCAGCTTAGCTCTCCCAGGGGCCAATTCACCCCTCCACTTT	CASSLALPGANSPLHF	TRBJ1-6	.	few	TRBV7-6
TGTGCCAGCAGAACGAGGGGGATTTCTAACTATGGCTACACCTTC	CASRTRGISNYGYTF	TRBJ1-2	.	.	TRBV6-5
TGTGCCTGGAGCCGGGACAGGGCCTACAATGAGCAGTTCTTC	CAWSRDRAYNEQFF	TRBJ2-1	TRBD1	.	TRBV30
TGTGCCAGCAAACGCACAGCCAACACTGAAGCTTTCTTT	CASKRTANTEAFF	TRBJ1-1	.	.	TRBV2
TGTGCCACCAGTGATTCTAAGTCCCTCTCCTACAATGAGCAGTTCTTC	CATSDSKSLSYNEQFF	TRBJ2-1	.	.	TRBV24-1
TGTGCCAGCAGCTTGAGGGGGCAGGGGGTCAATGAGCAGTTCTTC	CASSLRGQGVNEQFF	TRBJ2-1	TRBD1	.	TRBV5-6
TGTGCCAGCAGTCTACCTGCAGGGTTTTCGGCTTTCTTT	CASSLPAGFSAFF	TRBJ1-1	.	.	TRBV28
TGCGCCAGCAGCTTTCTAGCGGGGGAGAGCTCCTACGAGCAGTACTTC	CASSFLAGESSYEQYF	TRBJ2-7	TRBD2	.	TRBV4-1